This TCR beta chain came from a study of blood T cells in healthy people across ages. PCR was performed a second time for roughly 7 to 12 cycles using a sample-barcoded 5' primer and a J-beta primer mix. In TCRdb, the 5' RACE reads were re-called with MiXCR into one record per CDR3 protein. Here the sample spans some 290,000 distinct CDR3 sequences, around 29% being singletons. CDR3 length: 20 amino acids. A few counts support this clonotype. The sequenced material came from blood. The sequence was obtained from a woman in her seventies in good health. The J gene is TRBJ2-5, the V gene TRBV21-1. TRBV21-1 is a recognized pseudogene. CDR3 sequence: CASSKRDNRVWGTLRETQYF. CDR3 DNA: TGTGCCAGCAGCAAACGAGACAATAGGGTATGGGGAACCCTCCGAGAGACCCAGTACTTC.